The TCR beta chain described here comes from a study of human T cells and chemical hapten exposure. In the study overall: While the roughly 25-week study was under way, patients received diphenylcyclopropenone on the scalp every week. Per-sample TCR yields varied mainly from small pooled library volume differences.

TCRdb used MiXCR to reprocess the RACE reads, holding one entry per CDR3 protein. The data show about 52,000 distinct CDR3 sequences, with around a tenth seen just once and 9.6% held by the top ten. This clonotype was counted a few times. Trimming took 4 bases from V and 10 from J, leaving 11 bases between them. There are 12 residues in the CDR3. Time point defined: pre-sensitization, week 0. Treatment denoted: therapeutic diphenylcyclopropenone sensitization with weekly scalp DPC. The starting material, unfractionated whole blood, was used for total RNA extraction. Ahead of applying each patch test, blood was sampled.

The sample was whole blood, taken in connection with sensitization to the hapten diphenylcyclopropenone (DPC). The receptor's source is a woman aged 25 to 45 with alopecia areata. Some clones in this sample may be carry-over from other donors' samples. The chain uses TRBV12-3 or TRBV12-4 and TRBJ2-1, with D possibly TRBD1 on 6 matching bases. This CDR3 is CASSSLRGEQFF. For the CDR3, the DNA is TGTGCCAGCAGTTCCCTTAGGGGGGAGCAGTTCTTC.